This record concerns one T cell receptor (beta chain) sequence. The antigen is unknown. RNA amounts of roughly 0.45 to 1 ug underwent reverse transcription with random hexamers. An immunoSEQ multiplex PCR generated amplified TCR beta CDR3 products spanning 54 Vbeta and 13 Jbeta. TCRdb passed the immunoSEQ multiplex PCR reads through MiXCR, listing each CDR3 protein once. Found here are under 200,000 distinct CDR3 sequences, roughly 96% of them singletons; the top ten hold about 0.15%. This sample was taken from a study of CD8 T cells in Susac syndrome. Findings and caveats of the study: The authors acknowledged that the study's TCR sequencing and HLA analysis involved relatively few individuals.

Trimming shortened V by 3 bases and J by 0 bases, and 8 bases separated the two germline ends. In germline, CDR1 is MGHDK, CDR2 SYGVNS. CDR3 length equals 14 residues. CD8+ and CD4+ blood T cells underwent TCR beta sequencing. FACS enriched CD8+ TEMRA cells, while bulk CD8+ and CD4+ were negatively isolated. Sequenced sample: CD8+ T cells from PBMCs. The genes are TRBV25-1 and TRBJ1-1; the D gene is possibly TRBD1 (5 bases). The receptor was isolated from a human donor with multiple sclerosis. The chain's CDR3 is CASSDSGMNTEAFF. CDR3 nucleotide sequence: TGTGCCAGCAGTGACTCAGGGATGAACACTGAAGCTTTCTTT.